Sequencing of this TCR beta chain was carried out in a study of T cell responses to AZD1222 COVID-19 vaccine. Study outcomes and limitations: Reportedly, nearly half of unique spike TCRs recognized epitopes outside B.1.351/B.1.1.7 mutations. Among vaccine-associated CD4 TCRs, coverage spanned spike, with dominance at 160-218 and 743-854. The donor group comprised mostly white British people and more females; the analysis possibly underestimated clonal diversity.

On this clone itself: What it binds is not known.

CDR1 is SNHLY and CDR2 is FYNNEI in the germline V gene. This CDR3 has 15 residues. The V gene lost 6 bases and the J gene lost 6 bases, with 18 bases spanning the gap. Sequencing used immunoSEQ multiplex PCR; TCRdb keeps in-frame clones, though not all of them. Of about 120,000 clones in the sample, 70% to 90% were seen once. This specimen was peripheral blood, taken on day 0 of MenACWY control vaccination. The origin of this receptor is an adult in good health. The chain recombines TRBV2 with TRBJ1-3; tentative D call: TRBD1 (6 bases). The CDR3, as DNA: TGTGCCAGCAGCCCCCGTAGACAGGCTGAAAACACCATATATTTT. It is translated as CASSPRRQAENTIYF. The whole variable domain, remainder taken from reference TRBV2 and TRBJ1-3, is EPEVTQTPSHQVTQMGQEVILRCVPISNHLYFYWYRQILGQKVEFLVSFYNNEISEKSEIFDDQFSVERPDGSNFTLKIRSTKLEDSAMYFCASSPRRQAENTIYFGEGSWLTVV.